This entry describes one TCR beta chain. This sample stems from a study of blood T cell repertoires in COVID-19. Background on the study: Acute-phase and convalescent COVID-19 samples originated in the United States, Italy and Spain. Nucleic acid was either cDNA or gDNA, and it came from T cells, B-cell-depleted T cells, or PBMCs.

Seattle-derived patients entered the study during active infection and were followed longitudinally. Authors' processing steps: Researchers report that nucleated cell counts were estimated from reference gene primer amplification. The repertoire was sequenced with immunoSEQ multiplex PCR; TCRdb's copy has only in-frame clones and lacks some. D and trimming were read from the DNA, whereas the V and J calls and clone size are those reported in that table. Of fewer than 350,000 clones listed, about 93% are singletons. The germline V and J ends were trimmed by 2 bases and 8 bases, with 6 bases remaining between them. CDR3 length: 12 amino acids. Germline loops: CDR1 LGHDT, CDR2 YNNKEL (reference sequence).

The clonotype was recovered from a woman in her twenties or thirties with COVID-19, enrolled during active disease. What was sequenced was peripheral blood. The chain recombines TRBV3-1 (or the pseudogene TRBV3-2) with TRBJ2-2; D not certain. The CDR3 DNA sequence: TGTGCCAGCAGCCAATGGGCGGGGGAGCTGTTTTTT. It encodes CASSQWAGELFF.